Here is one T cell receptor (beta chain) with its context. Its antigen is still unknown. These data belong to a study of Ad26.COV2.S vaccination and SARS-CoV-2 variants. As for the study in general: Among those in the COV1001 Ad26.COV2.S trial arm was the donor.

Treatment reported: around 19 received Ad26.COV2.S at low or high dose, single or two shots; about five received placebo; per-sample allocation not given. Samples analyzed were those drawn on day 63 after the first vaccine or placebo injection. Between the trimmed V and J ends, which lost 4 bases and 8 bases, there was a span of 6 bases. CDR3 size: 11 residues. Germline V CDR1 and CDR2: MNHEY, SVGEGT. Overall study results and limits: Overall T cell responses may have been underestimated by the analyses of TCR breadth and depth.

Assay used: immunoSEQ multiplex PCR; TCRdb lists only in-frame clones, some missing. The sample has around 400,000 clones; 90% are singletons. This specimen was peripheral blood, taken in a trial of Ad26.COV2.S vaccine versus placebo. The rearrangement joins TRBV6-2 or TRBV6-3 to TRBJ2-1; D is unresolved. The receptor was derived from a person between 18 and 65 years old who received the Ad26.COV2.S COVID-19 vaccine or a placebo. CDR3 residues: CASSSRHEQFF. In nucleotides, the CDR3 is TGTGCCAGCAGTTCGAGGCATGAGCAGTTCTTC.